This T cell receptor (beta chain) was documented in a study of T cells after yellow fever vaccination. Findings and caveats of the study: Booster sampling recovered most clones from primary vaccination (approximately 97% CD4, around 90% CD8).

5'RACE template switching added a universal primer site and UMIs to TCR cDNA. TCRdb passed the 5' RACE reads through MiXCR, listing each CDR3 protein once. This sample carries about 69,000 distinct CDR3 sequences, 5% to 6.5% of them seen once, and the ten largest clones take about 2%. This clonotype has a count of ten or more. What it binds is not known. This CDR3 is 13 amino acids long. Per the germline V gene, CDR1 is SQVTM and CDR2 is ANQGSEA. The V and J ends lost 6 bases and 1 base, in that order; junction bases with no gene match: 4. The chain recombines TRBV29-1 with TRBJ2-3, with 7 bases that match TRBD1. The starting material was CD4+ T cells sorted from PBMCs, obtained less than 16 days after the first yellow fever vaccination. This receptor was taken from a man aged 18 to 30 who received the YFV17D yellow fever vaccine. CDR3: CSVPGTGTDTQYF. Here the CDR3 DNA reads TGCAGCGTACCCGGGACAGGCACAGATACGCAGTATTTT.